This T cell receptor (beta chain) derives from a study of cytomegalovirus exposure and HLA in healthy donors. General study points: Reported performance of the classifier showed diagnosis of cytomegalovirus status with high specificity and sensitivity. Researchers reported that three CMV-associated chains were confirmed in vitro as CMV antigen-specific. The tendency of first-cohort TCR clusters to co-occur in the roughly 130 validation repertoires emerged from a later analysis. According to the study, 160 or so TCR beta chains were cytomegalovirus-associated.

Worth noting for this clone: Its antigen is still unknown.

The protocol was immunoSEQ multiplex PCR, while the TCRdb copy is restricted to in-frame clones and leaves out a portion. The table includes around 250,000 clones, 90% detected once. The V and J ends lost 0 bases and 2 bases, in that order; junction bases with no gene match: 18. The germline V gene encodes CDR1 SGHRS and CDR2 YFSETQ. The CDR3 runs to 22 residues. The sequence derives from a young woman in good health and CMV-seronegative. The sample comprised PBMCs. The chain carries TRBV5-1 and TRBJ2-3; the match to TRBD2 covers 13 bases. The CDR3: CASSLARTSGGAATRYTDTQYF. As DNA, the CDR3 is TGCGCCAGCAGCTTGGCGAGGACTAGCGGGGGCGCCGCTACGAGGTACACAGATACGCAGTATTTT. The full variable domain, with the rest looked up from reference TRBV5-1 and TRBJ2-3, is KAGVTQTPRYLIKTRGQQVTLSCSPISGHRSVSWYQQTPGQGLQFLFEYFSETQRNKGNFPGRFSGRQFSNSRSEMNVSTLELGDSALYLCASSLARTSGGAATRYTDTQYFGPGTRLTVL.